This T cell receptor (beta chain) was captured in a study of T cell responses to AZD1222 COVID-19 vaccine. Sequencing was performed with immunoSEQ multiplex PCR; in TCRdb, only in-frame clones are kept and a portion is missing. The profile shows 80,000 to 90,000 clones, about 91% of them singletons. Trimming stripped 7 bases from V and 2 bases from J, with 11 bases between. This CDR3 has 13 amino acids. Per the germline V gene, CDR1 is LGHDT and CDR2 is YNNKEL (reference sequence). The TCR was taken from an adult in good health. Specimen: peripheral blood, collected on day 0 of AZD1222 vaccination. V usage is TRBV3-1 (or the pseudogene TRBV3-2) and J usage is TRBJ1-1; D call uncertain. The CDR3 loop is CASTRTSNTEAFF. The CDR3 DNA follows: TGTGCCAGCACCCGAACCTCCAACACTGAAGCTTTCTTT.